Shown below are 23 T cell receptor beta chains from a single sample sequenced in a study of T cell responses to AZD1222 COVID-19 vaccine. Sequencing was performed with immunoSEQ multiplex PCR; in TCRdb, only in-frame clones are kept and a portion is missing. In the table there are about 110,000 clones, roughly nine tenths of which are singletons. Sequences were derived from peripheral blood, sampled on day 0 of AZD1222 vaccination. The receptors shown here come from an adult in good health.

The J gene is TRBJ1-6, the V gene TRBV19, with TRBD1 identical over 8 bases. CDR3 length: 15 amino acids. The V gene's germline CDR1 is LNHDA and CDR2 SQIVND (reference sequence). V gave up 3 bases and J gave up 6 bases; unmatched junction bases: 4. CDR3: CASSIQGATNSPLHF. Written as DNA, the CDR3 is TGTGCCAGTAGTATTCAGGGGGCCACTAATTCACCCCTCCACTTT.

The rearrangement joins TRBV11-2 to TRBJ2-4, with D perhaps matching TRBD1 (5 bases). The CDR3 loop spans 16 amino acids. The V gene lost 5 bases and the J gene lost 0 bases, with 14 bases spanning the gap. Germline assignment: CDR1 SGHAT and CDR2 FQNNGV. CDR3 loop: CASSGRTNEAKNIQYF. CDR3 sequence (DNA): TGTGCCAGCAGCGGGCGGACAAACGAAGCCAAAAACATTCAGTACTTC.

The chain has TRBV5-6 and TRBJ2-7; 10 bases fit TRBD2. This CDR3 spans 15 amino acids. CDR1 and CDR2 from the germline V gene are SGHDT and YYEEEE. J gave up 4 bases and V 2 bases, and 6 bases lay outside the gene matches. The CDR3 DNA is TGTGCCAGCAGCTTTCTAGCGGGAGTTGTTTACGAGCAGTACTTC. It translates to CASSFLAGVVYEQYF.

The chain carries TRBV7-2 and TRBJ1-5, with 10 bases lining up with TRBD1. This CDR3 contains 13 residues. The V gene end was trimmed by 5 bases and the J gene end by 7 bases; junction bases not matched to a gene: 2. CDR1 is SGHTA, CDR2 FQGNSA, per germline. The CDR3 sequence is CASSAGQGQPQHF. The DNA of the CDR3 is TGTGCCAGCAGCGCGGGACAGGGGCAGCCCCAGCATTTT.

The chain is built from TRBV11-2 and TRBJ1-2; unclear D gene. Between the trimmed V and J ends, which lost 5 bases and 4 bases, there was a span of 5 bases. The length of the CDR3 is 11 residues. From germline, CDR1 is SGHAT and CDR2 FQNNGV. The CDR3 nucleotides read TGTGCCAGCAGCCGCGGCTATGGCTACACCTTC. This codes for CASSRGYGYTF.

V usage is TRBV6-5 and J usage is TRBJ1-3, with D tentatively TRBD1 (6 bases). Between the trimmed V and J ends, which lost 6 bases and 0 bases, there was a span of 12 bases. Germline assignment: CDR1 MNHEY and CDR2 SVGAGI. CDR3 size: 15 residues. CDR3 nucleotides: TGTGCCAGCAGAGCACAGGGTTCCTCTGGAAACACCATATATTTT. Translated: CASRAQGSSGNTIYF.

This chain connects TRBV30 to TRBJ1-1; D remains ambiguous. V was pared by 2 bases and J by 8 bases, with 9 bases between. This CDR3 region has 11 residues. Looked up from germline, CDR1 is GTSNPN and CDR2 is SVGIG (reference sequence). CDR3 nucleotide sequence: TGTGCCTGGAGTCCTTTAACCGAAGCTTTCTTT. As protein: CAWSPLTEAFF.

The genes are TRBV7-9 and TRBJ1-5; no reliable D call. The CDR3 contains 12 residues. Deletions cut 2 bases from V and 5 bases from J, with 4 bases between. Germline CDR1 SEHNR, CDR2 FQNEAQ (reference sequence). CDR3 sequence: CASSLLDQPQHF. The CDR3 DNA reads TGTGCCAGCAGCTTATTAGATCAGCCCCAGCATTTT.

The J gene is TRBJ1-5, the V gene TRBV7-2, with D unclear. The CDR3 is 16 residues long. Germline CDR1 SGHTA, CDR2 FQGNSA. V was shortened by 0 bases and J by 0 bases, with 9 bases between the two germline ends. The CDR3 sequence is CASSLAATDSNQPQHF. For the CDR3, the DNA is TGTGCCAGCAGCTTAGCGGCGACGGATAGCAATCAGCCCCAGCATTTT.

This CDR3 reads CASTPGGTGKGYTF. CDR3 bases: TGTGCCAGTACTCCCGGTGGGACAGGGAAAGGCTACACCTTC. The J gene is TRBJ1-2, the V gene TRBV19; 9 bases are shared with TRBD1. In germline, CDR1 is LNHDA, CDR2 SQIVND (reference sequence). The CDR3 runs 14 residues. J gave up 8 bases and V 7 bases, and 11 bases lay outside the gene matches. The complete variable domain, with remaining parts taken from reference TRBV19 and TRBJ1-2, reads DGGITQSPKYLFRKEGQNVTLSCEQNLNHDAMYWYRQDPGQGLRLIYYSQIVNDFQKGDIAEGYSVSREKKESFPLTVTSAQKNPTAFYLCASTPGGTGKGYTFGSGTRLTVV.

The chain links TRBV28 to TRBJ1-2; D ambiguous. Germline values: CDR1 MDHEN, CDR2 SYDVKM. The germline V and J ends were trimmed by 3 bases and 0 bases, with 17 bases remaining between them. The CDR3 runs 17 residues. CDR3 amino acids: CASSFLARTLANYGYTF. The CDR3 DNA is TGTGCCAGCAGTTTCTTAGCCAGGACCTTAGCTAACTATGGCTACACCTTC.

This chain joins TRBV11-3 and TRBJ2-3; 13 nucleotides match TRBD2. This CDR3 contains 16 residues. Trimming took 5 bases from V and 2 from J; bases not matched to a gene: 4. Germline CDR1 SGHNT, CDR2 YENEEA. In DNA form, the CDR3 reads TGTGCCAGCAGCCCTGGGACTAGCGGGATCACAGATACGCAGTATTTT. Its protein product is CASSPGTSGITDTQYF.

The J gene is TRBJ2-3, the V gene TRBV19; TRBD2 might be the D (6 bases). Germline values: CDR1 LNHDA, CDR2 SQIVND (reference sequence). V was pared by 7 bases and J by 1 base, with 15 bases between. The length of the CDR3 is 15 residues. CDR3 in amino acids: CASTPGAPGTDTQYF. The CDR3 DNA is TGTGCCAGTACGCCGGGAGCCCCGGGCACAGATACGCAGTATTTT.

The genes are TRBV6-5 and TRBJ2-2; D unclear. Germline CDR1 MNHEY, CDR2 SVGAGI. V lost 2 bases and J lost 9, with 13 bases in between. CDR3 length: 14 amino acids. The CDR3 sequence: CASSYASGVWELFF. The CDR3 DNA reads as TGTGCCAGCAGTTACGCCTCAGGAGTCTGGGAGCTGTTTTTT.

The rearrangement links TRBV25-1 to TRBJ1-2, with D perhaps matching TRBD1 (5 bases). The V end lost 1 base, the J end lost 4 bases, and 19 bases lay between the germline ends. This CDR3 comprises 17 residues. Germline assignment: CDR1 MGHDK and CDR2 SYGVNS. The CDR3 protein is CASSESYGTTVIYGYTF. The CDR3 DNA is TGTGCCAGCAGTGAATCTTATGGGACTACGGTTATCTATGGCTACACCTTC.

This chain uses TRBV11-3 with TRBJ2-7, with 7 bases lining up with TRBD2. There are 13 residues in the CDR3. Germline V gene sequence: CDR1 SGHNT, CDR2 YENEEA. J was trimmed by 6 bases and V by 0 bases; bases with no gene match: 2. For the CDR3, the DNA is TGTGCCAGCAGCTTAGACGGCGGGGGCGAGCAGTACTTC. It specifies CASSLDGGGEQYF.

CDR3 sequence (DNA): TGTGCCAGCAGCTTGCAGTCTGGCGAGCAGTACTTC. It is translated as CASSLQSGEQYF. The chain uses TRBV7-8 and TRBJ2-7; no clear D gene. The V gene's germline CDR1 is SGHVS and CDR2 FQNEAQ. V was clipped by 3 bases and J by 6 bases, with 9 bases between them. The CDR3 totals 12 residues.

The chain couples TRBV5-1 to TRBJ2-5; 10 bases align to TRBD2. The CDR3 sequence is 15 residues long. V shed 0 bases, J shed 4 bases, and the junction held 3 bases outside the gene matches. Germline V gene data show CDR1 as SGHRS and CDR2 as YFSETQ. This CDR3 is CASSLASGGLETQYF. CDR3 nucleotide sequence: TGCGCCAGCAGCTTGGCTAGCGGGGGATTAGAGACCCAGTACTTC.

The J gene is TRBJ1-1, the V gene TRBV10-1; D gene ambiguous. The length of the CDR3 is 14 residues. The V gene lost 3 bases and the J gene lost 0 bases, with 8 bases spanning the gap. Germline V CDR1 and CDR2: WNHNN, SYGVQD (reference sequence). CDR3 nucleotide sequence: TGCGCCAGCAGTGAAAGGGAAATGAACACTGAAGCTTTCTTT. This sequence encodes CASSEREMNTEAFF.

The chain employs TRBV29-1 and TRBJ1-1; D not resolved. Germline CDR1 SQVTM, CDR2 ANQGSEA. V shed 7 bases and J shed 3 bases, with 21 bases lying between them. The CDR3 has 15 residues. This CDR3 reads CSGSGGWGMDTEAFF. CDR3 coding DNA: TGCAGCGGTAGTGGAGGGTGGGGTATGGACACTGAAGCTTTCTTT. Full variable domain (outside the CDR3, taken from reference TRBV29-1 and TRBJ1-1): SAVISQKPSRDICQRGTSLTIQCQVDSQVTMMFWYRQQPGQSLTLIATANQGSEATYESGFVIDKFPISRPNLTFSTLTVSNMSPEDSSIYLCSGSGGWGMDTEAFFGQGTRLTVV.

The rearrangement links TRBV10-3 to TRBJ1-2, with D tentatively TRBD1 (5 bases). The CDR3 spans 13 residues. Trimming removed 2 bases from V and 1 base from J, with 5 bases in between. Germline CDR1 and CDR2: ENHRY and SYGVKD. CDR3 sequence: CAISEGGNYGYTF. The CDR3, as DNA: TGTGCCATCAGTGAGGGGGGTAACTATGGCTACACCTTC.

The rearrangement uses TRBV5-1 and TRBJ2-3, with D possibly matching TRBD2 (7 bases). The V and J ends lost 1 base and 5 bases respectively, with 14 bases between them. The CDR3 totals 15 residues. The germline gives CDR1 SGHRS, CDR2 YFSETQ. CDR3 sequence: CASSLSLGGGDTQYF. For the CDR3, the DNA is TGCGCCAGCAGCTTGTCCCTAGGGGGGGGAGATACGCAGTATTTT.

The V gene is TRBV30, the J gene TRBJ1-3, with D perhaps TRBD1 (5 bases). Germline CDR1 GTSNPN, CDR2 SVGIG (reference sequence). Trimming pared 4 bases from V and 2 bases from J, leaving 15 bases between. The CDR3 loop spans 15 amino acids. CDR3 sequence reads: CAWKRGRIPGNTIYF. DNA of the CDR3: TGTGCCTGGAAAAGGGGAAGAATCCCTGGAAACACCATATATTTT.